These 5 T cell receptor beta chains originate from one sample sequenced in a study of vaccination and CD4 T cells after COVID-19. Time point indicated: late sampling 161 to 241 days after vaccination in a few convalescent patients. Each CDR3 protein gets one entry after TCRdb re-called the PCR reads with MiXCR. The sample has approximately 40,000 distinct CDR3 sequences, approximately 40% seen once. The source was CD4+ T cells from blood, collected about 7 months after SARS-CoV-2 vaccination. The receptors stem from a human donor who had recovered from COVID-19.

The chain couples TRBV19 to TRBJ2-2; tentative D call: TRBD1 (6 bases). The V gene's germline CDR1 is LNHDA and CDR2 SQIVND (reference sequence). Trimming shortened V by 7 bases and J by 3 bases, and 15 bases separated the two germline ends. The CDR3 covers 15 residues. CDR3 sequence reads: CASTEQGLYTGELFF. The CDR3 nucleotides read TGTGCCAGTACCGAACAGGGTTTATACACCGGGGAGCTGTTTTTT.

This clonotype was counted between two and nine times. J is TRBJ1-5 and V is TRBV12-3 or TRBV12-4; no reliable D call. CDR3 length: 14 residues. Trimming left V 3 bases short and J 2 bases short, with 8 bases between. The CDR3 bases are TGTGCCAGCAGTTTCTCCGGGGGCAATCAGCCCCAGCATTTT. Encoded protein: CASSFSGGNQPQHF.

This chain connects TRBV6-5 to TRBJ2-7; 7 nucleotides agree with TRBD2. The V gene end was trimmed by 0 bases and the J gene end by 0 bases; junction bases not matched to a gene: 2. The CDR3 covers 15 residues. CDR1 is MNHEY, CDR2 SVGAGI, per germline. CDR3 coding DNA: TGTGCCAGCAGTTACTCGCCTAGCGGCTCCTACGAGCAGTACTTC. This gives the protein CASSYSPSGSYEQYF.

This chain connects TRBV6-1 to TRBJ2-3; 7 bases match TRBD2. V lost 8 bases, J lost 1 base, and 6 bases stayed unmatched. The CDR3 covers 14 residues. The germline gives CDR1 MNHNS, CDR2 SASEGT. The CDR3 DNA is TGTGCCAGCCGGCCGGCGGGGGGCACAGATACGCAGTATTTT. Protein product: CASRPAGGTDTQYF.

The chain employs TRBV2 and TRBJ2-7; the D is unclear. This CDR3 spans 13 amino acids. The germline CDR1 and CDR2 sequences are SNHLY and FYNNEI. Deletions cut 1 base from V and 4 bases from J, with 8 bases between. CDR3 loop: CASSEGVGYEQYF. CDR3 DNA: TGTGCCAGCAGTGAAGGTGTTGGTTACGAGCAGTACTTC.